This record concerns one TCR beta chain sequence. This sample was included in a study of technical replicates of blood from a handful of donors. TCRdb's table, derived via immunoSEQ multiplex PCR, lists solely in-frame clones and lacks some. Among around 84,000 clones, 97% were seen once, and the ten largest hold more than 0.15%. V gave up 7 bases and J gave up 8 bases; unmatched junction bases: 5. Germline CDR1 reads SNHLY; CDR2 reads FYNNEI. The CDR3 covers 13 residues. The source of this sequence is a human donor in good health. The sequenced material came from T cells isolated from PBMCs. V usage is TRBV2 and J usage is TRBJ1-2, with 12 bases matching TRBD1. CDR3 sequence: CASMGQGASGYTF. The CDR3 DNA reads as TGTGCCAGCATGGGACAGGGGGCCTCGGGCTACACCTTC.